The subject of this entry is one T cell receptor beta chain. This sample is drawn from a study of blood T cell repertoires in COVID-19. Study-level background: The origin of the acute and convalescent COVID-19 samples was the United States, Italy and Spain. T cells, B-cell-depleted T cells, or PBMCs provided the cDNA or gDNA that served as material.

Germline CDR1 and CDR2: SGDLS and YYNGEE. The CDR3 loop spans 15 amino acids. V was pared by 0 bases and J by 1 base, with 9 bases between. Methods used by the authors: Estimated nucleated cell counts came from reference gene primer amplification. Using immunoSEQ multiplex PCR, the repertoire was profiled, and TCRdb retains in-frame clones only, with some absent. The DNA gave D and trimming, while V, J and clone size come from that table. This repertoire shows under 300,000 clones, 86% found once; its top ten account for roughly 13%. This receptor was identified in a woman between 65 and 79 years old with COVID-19, enrolled during active disease. The rearrangement links TRBV9 to TRBJ2-3, with D maybe TRBD1 (5 bases). The sample comprised peripheral blood. CDR3 nucleotides: TGTGCCAGCAGCGTAGGAATAGGGGGCACAGATACGCAGTATTTT. It yields the protein CASSVGIGGTDTQYF.